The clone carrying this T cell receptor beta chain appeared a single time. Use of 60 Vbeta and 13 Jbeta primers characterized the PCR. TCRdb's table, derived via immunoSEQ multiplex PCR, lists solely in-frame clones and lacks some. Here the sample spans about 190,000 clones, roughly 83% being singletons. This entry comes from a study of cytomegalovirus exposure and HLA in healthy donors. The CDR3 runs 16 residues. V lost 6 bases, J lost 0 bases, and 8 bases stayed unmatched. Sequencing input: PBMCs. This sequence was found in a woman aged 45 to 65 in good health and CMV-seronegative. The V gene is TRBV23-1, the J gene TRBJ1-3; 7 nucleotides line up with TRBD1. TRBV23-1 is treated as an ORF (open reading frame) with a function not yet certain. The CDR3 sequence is CASRSGTANSGNTIYF. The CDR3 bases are TGCGCCAGCAGGTCCGGGACAGCGAACTCTGGAAACACCATATATTTT.